A single sample gave rise to the 9 T cell receptor beta chains below, sequenced in a study of T cells after yellow fever vaccination. From the 5' RACE reads, TCRdb called clonotypes with MiXCR, one entry per CDR3 protein. The sample comprises over 110,000 distinct CDR3 sequences, roughly 8% of which are singletons, and 0.55% to 0.9% rests with the top ten. The input for sequencing was CD4+ T cells sorted from PBMCs, taken 5 days after the yellow fever booster vaccination. Source of these receptors: a man aged 30-40 years who received the YFV17D yellow fever vaccine.

This clonotype was seen at least ten times. The chain uses TRBV5-1 and TRBJ2-3; D unclear. Germline V gives CDR1 SGHRS, CDR2 YFSETQ. The CDR3 length is 12 residues. V lost 1 base and J lost 6, with 6 bases in between. This CDR3 reads CASSLQGDTQYF. CDR3 DNA: TGCGCCAGCAGCTTGCAAGGGGATACGCAGTATTTT.

This clonotype was found many times. The J gene is TRBJ2-5, the V gene TRBV6-1; TRBD2 might be the D (6 bases). CDR1 and CDR2 (germline): MNHNS, SASEGT. This CDR3 has 14 residues. V lost 3 bases to trimming and J lost 4 bases, with 12 bases between them. The CDR3 nucleotides read TGTGCCAGCAGTGAGCGGGGAGCGGGAGAGACCCAGTACTTC. Its protein is CASSERGAGETQYF.

In the case of this clonotype: A read error is possible here, since a much larger clone lies one base away. The CDR3 loop reads CVSRISTDTQYF. CDR3 nucleotide sequence: TGTGTCAGCCGGATTAGCACAGATACGCAGTATTTT. V is TRBV6-2 or TRBV6-3 and J is TRBJ2-3; D is unresolved. The CDR3 has 12 residues. CDR1 is MNHEY, CDR2 SVGEGT, per germline.

This clonotype has more than one count but fewer than ten. This rearrangement joins TRBV19 to TRBJ2-1, with D possibly TRBD1 on 5 matching bases. V was shortened by 7 bases and J by 0 bases, with 19 bases between the two germline ends. In germline, CDR1 is LNHDA, CDR2 SQIVND (reference sequence). The length of the CDR3 is 17 residues. CDR3 sequence reads: CASNSVGRVSSYNEQFF. As DNA, the CDR3 is TGTGCCAGTAATTCGGTTGGCAGGGTCAGCTCCTACAATGAGCAGTTCTTC.

Many counts were recorded for this clonotype. This rearrangement joins TRBV20-1 to TRBJ2-7, with D possibly TRBD2 on 5 matching bases. The CDR3 sequence is 12 residues long. Germline CDR1 is DFQATT and CDR2 is SNEGSKA (reference sequence). V was clipped by 3 bases and J by 5 bases, with 11 bases between them. The CDR3 protein is CSASLRADEQYF. The CDR3 DNA reads as TGCAGTGCTAGTTTGCGGGCCGACGAGCAGTACTTC.

In its sample, this clonotype was seen many times. The gene calls are TRBV15 and TRBJ2-7, with 8 positions matching TRBD1. With V trimmed by 2 bases and J by 3 bases, 18 bases remained unmatched. Germline V gene lookup returns CDR1 LNHNV and CDR2 YYDKDF (reference sequence). The CDR3 loop spans 19 amino acids. The CDR3 loop reads CATSRLGTGLRGRIYEQYF. The CDR3 DNA follows: TGTGCCACCAGCAGACTAGGGACAGGCCTACGAGGACGGATCTACGAGCAGTACTTC.

This clonotype was observed at least ten times. The rearrangement joins TRBV5-1 to TRBJ2-7, with 9 positions matching TRBD2. The CDR3 length is 15 residues. The V and J ends lost 3 bases and 5 bases, in that order; junction bases with no gene match: 9. Germline V gene data show CDR1 as SGHRS and CDR2 as YFSETQ. CDR3 protein: CASSSSGNPINEQYF. CDR3 bases: TGCGCCAGCAGCTCTAGCGGGAATCCGATCAACGAGCAGTACTTC.

V and J are TRBV9 and TRBJ2-1, with TRBD2 matching 9 bases. V lost 4 bases and J lost 8; bases outside the gene matches: 7. The CDR3 spans 14 residues. CDR1 and CDR2 from the germline V gene are SGDLS and YYNGEE. The CDR3 nucleotides read TGTGCCAGCAGCCCGTGCGGCGGGGGGGATGAGCAGTTCTTC. Protein sequence: CASSPCGGGDEQFF.

This clonotype was observed at least ten times. The rearrangement uses TRBV20-1 and TRBJ2-3; 13 bases agree with TRBD2. The CDR3 extends over 14 amino acids. Per the germline V gene, CDR1 is DFQATT and CDR2 is SNEGSKA (reference sequence). Losses at the gene ends were 7 bases for V and 4 bases for J; bases not matched to a gene: 5. The CDR3 sequence is CSVTLAGGADTQYF. For the CDR3, the DNA is TGCAGTGTCACACTAGCGGGAGGGGCAGATACGCAGTATTTT.